These 14 T cell receptor beta chains came from one sample sequenced in a study of molecular identifiers for immune sequencing clone quantification. In TCRdb, the PCR reads were re-called with MiXCR into one record per CDR3 protein. The table lists some 580,000 distinct CDR3 sequences, roughly 25% of them singletons. The sequencing input was naive CD8+ T cells from blood, with Jurkat cell RNA spiked in. As to subset: FACS-sorted CD8+CD4-CCR7+CD45RA+ naive T cells. Source of these receptors: a human donor in good health. Some libraries in this study had Jurkat cell RNA spiked in.

The CDR3 loop reads CASSLYPGAQDGQYF. The CDR3 nucleotides are TGTGCCAGCAGCTTGTATCCGGGGGCGCAAGACGGGCAGTACTTC. This chain links TRBV5-4 with TRBJ2-7; D is tentatively TRBD1 or TRBD2 (6 bases each). The CDR3 covers 15 residues. Looked up from germline, CDR1 is SGHNT and CDR2 is YYREEE (reference sequence). V was trimmed by 1 base and J by 9 bases, leaving 20 bases between them. Full variable domain (rest looked up from reference TRBV5-4 and TRBJ2-7): ETGVTQSPTHLIKTRGQQVTLRCSSQSGHNTVSWYQQALGQGPQFIFQYYREEENGRGNFPPRFSGLQFPNYSSELNVNALELDDSALYLCASSLYPGAQDGQYFGPGTRLTVT.

A few counts support this clonotype. V is TRBV27 and J is TRBJ2-7; tentative D call: TRBD2 (6 bases). Germline V CDR1 and CDR2: MNHEY, SMNVEV (reference sequence). V was clipped by 0 bases and J by 2 bases, with 14 bases between them. CDR3 length: 16 amino acids. CDR3 in amino acids: CASSLSQGLKAYEQYF. Here the CDR3 DNA reads TGTGCCAGCAGTTTATCTCAGGGACTGAAGGCCTACGAGCAGTACTTC.

In regard to this clonotype: A much bigger clone sits one base away, suggesting this may be a read error. V gene TRBV7-9 combines with J gene TRBJ2-4, with a possible D match to TRBD1 (5 bases). The closer fit of TRBJ2-1 to the DNA end suggests the J call may be wrong. The CDR3 contains 15 residues. Germline CDR1 is SEHNR and CDR2 is FQNEAQ (reference sequence). CDR3 residues: CASSLAWGPEDIQFF. CDR3 DNA: TGTGCCAGCAGCTTAGCATGGGGCCCTGAGGACATTCAGTTCTTC.

This clonotype was picked up many times. The chain couples TRBV20-1 to TRBJ2-7; 7 nucleotides match TRBD1. V shed 3 bases and J 2 bases; nucleotides not matched to a gene: 10. The CDR3 consists of 15 residues. Germline V lookup: CDR1 DFQATT, CDR2 SNEGSKA (reference sequence). CDR3 coding DNA: TGCAGTGCTAGGCGCCCAGACAGGGCGACCTACGAGCAGTACTTC. Translating it yields CSARRPDRATYEQYF.

Comments on this clonotype: This may be a read error: a much more frequent sequence differs by one nucleotide. The chain links TRBV29-1 to TRBJ2-7; a possible D gene is TRBD1 (6 bases). The CDR3 spans 11 residues. Trimming removed 7 bases at V and 4 bases at J, with 11 bases between. CDR1 is SQVTM, CDR2 ANQGSEA, per germline. The CDR3 DNA is TGCAGCGATAGACAGGAGTACGAGCAGTACTTC. Encoded protein: CSDRQEYEQYF.

In its sample, this clonotype was seen many times. J is TRBJ2-6 and V is TRBV5-8; TRBD1 agrees at 9 bases. CDR3 length: 18 amino acids. Germline CDR1 reads SGHTS; CDR2 reads YDEGEE. After removal of 8 bases from V and 0 bases from J, the junction contained 12 bases not matched to a gene. CDR3 DNA sequence: TGTGCCAGGACCCTATTGGGACAGGGAAGCTCTGGGGCCAACGTCCTGACTTTC. This translates into CARTLLGQGSSGANVLTF.

The chain links TRBV30 to TRBJ2-1; possibly TRBD1 for D (5 bases). Trimming took off 4 bases at V and 3 bases at J, with 10 bases between the two ends. Germline CDR1 is GTSNPN and CDR2 is SVGIG (reference sequence). The CDR3 consists of 13 residues. CDR3 DNA: TGTGCCTGGACAGGGCTCGGCTACAATGAGCAGTTCTTC. This encodes CAWTGLGYNEQFF.

This clonotype was seen a few times. This chain joins TRBV29-1 and TRBJ2-1; no definite D call. This CDR3 is built from 11 residues. Per the germline V gene, CDR1 is SQVTM and CDR2 is ANQGSEA. V gave up 4 bases and J gave up 4 bases, with 5 bases separating them. CDR3 in amino acids: CSVVDYNEQFF. CDR3 bases: TGCAGCGTTGTTGATTACAATGAGCAGTTCTTC.

V and J are TRBV20-1 and TRBJ2-2; weak D call: TRBD2 (7 bases). V was trimmed by 0 bases and J by 3 bases, leaving 14 bases between them. Germline V gene data show CDR1 as DFQATT and CDR2 as SNEGSKA (reference sequence). CDR3 size: 16 residues. The CDR3 DNA is TGCAGTGCTAGAGATTGGGGGGGCGTGGACACCGGGGAGCTGTTTTTT. It translates to CSARDWGGVDTGELFF.

In its sample, this clonotype was seen many times. The chain joins TRBV5-6 to TRBJ2-7, with 12 bases identical to TRBD2. CDR3 size: 14 residues. Germline V CDR1 and CDR2: SGHDT, YYEEEE. V lost 4 bases and J lost 5; bases outside the gene matches: 4. The CDR3: CASSPGTSGHEQYF. In DNA, the CDR3 is TGTGCCAGCAGCCCCGGGACTAGCGGGCACGAGCAGTACTTC.

The CDR3 region has the DNA TGTGCCAGCAGTTGGGGGGGGATAAACACCGGGGAGCTGTTTTTT. Translated, it gives CASSWGGINTGELFF. This chain uses TRBV27 with TRBJ2-2; 7 nucleotides line up with TRBD2. This CDR3 is built from 15 residues. Trimming cost V 4 bases and J 2 bases; bases outside gene matches: 4. The germline gives CDR1 MNHEY, CDR2 SMNVEV (reference sequence).

The chain joins TRBV4-1 to TRBJ2-7, with TRBD1 identical over 8 bases. Germline V CDR1 and CDR2: MGHRA, YSYEKL. The CDR3 extends over 15 amino acids. Losses at the gene ends were 0 bases for V and 2 bases for J; bases not matched to a gene: 3. CDR3 sequence: CASSQETGVAYEQYF. CDR3 DNA sequence: TGCGCCAGCAGCCAAGAGACAGGGGTAGCCTACGAGCAGTACTTC.

In this sample, this clonotype turned up a few times. This chain connects TRBV27 to TRBJ1-1; D call uncertain. Per the germline V gene, CDR1 is MNHEY and CDR2 is SMNVEV (reference sequence). This CDR3 is 15 amino acids long. V lost 2 bases and J lost 1, with 11 bases in between. In DNA, the CDR3 is TGTGCCAGCAGTTTAGGTCGTTGGCAGAACACTGAAGCTTTCTTT. Its protein product is CASSLGRWQNTEAFF.

In this sample, this clonotype turned up many times. This chain uses TRBV7-2 with TRBJ1-2; the D is unclear. From germline, CDR1 is SGHTA and CDR2 FQGNSA. Trimming pared 4 bases from V and 6 bases from J, leaving 18 bases between. CDR3 length: 15 amino acids. The DNA for the CDR3 is TGTGCCAGCAGCTCCCTCGTGGCACGCCCCGATGGCTACACCTTC. Protein sequence: CASSSLVARPDGYTF.